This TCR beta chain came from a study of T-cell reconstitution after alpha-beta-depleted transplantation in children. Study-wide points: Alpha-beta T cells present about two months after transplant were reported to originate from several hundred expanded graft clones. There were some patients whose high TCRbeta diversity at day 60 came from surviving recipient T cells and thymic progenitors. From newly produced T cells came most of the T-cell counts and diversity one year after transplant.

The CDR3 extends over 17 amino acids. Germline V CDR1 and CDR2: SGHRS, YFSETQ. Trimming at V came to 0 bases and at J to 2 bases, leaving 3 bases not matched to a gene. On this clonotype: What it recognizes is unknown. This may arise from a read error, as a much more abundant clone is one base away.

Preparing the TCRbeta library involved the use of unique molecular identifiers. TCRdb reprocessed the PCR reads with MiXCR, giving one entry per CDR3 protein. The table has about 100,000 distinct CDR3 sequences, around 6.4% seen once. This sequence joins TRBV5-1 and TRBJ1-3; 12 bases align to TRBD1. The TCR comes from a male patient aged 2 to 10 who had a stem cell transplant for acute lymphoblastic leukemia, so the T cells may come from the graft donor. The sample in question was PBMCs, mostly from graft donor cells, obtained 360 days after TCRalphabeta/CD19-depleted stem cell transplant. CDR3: CASSLGWDRGPGNTIYF. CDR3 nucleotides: TGCGCCAGCAGCTTGGGCTGGGACAGGGGGCCTGGAAACACCATATATTTT.